The 27 T cell receptor beta chains in this list originate from one sample, sequenced in a study of T cells in Graves' hyperthyroidism and ophthalmopathy. TCR beta CDR3 sequences were amplified from RNA transcripts. HTBI primers drove first-round RT-PCR of the TCR CDR3. TCRdb passed the multiplex PCR reads through MiXCR, listing each CDR3 protein once. The table records hundreds of thousands of distinct CDR3 sequences, around 13% of them present only once. Sequenced material: blood. These receptors all come from a young woman with Graves' hyperthyroidism.

This clonotype was counted ten times or more. The rearrangement uses TRBV7-2 and TRBJ2-4; D is uncertain. V lost 6 bases, J lost 0 bases, and 9 bases lay in between. Germline values: CDR1 SGHTA, CDR2 FQGNSA. This CDR3 spans 14 amino acids. The CDR3 sequence: CASSWGLAKNIQYF. CDR3 DNA sequence: TGTGCCAGCAGTTGGGGTCTAGCCAAAAACATTCAGTACTTC.

A note on this clonotype: Since a much larger clone is just one base distant, this may be a read error. This chain joins TRBV20-1 and TRBJ2-7; D not resolved. Germline V gene lookup returns CDR1 DFQATT and CDR2 SNEGSKA (reference sequence). The CDR3 has 12 amino acids. Trimming removed 0 bases from V and 7 bases from J, with 10 bases in between. CDR3 residues: CSARDPFPEQYF. The CDR3 bases are TGCAGTGCTAGAGATCCGTTCCCTGAGCAGTACTTC.

The table lists this clonotype with a few counts. V is TRBV3-1 and J is TRBJ1-6; D is undetermined. The CDR3 extends over 18 amino acids. Trimming stripped 3 bases from V and 6 bases from J, with 21 bases between. Germline-derived CDR1 and CDR2 are LGHDT and YNNKEL (reference sequence). The CDR3 sequence: CASSHYPHDGSLNSPLHF. The CDR3 DNA sequence: TGTGCCAGCAGCCATTACCCTCACGACGGGAGCCTTAATTCACCCCTCCACTTT. The full variable domain, with the rest looked up from reference TRBV3-1 and TRBJ1-6, is DTAVSQTPKYLVTQMGNDKSIKCEQNLGHDTMYWYKQDSKKFLKIMFSYNNKELIINETVPNRFSPKSPDKAHLNLHINSLELGDSAVYFCASSHYPHDGSLNSPLHFGNGTRLTVT.

This clonotype has more than one count but fewer than ten. The chain couples TRBV11-2 to TRBJ1-5; D possibly corresponds to TRBD1 (5 bases). Germline values: CDR1 SGHAT, CDR2 FQNNGV. This CDR3 region has 13 residues. With 3 bases removed from V and 3 bases from J, the gap between germline ends came to 6 bases. CDR3 protein: CASSFGANQPQHF. The CDR3 DNA sequence: TGTGCCAGCAGCTTCGGGGCCAATCAGCCCCAGCATTTT.

This clonotype was counted only a few times. CDR3 protein: CASMGPQSYEQYF. CDR3 DNA: TGTGCCAGCATGGGACCGCAGTCCTACGAGCAGTACTTC. V and J are TRBV6-2 or TRBV6-3 and TRBJ2-7; D possibly matches TRBD1 or TRBD2 (5 bases each). This CDR3 comprises 13 residues. Trimming took off 7 bases at V and 1 base at J, with 11 bases between the two ends. CDR1 is MNHEY, CDR2 SVGEGT, per germline.

This clonotype has a handful of counts. V usage is TRBV6-1 and J usage is TRBJ1-4, with 10 bases that match TRBD1. The J segment lost 8 bases and the V segment lost 6 bases, leaving 9 bases of the junction unmatched. CDR1 MNHNS and CDR2 SASEGT come from the germline V gene. CDR3 size: 15 residues. The CDR3 bases are TGTGCCAGCAGGCTTTTGGGACAGGGGTTCGAAAAACTGTTTTTT. Its protein is CASRLLGQGFEKLFF.

There are many counts of this clonotype. V and J are TRBV12-3 or TRBV12-4 and TRBJ2-5; 14 positions match TRBD2. The CDR3 has 19 amino acids. V lost 5 bases and J lost 5; bases outside the gene matches: 16. The CDR3 region is CASSAPGLAGVTRKETQYF. The DNA for the CDR3 is TGTGCCAGCAGTGCCCCGGGACTAGCGGGAGTGACCCGCAAGGAGACCCAGTACTTC.

This clonotype was picked up many times. The rearrangement links TRBV30 to TRBJ1-1; D gene uncertain. This CDR3 comprises 9 residues. CDR1 is GTSNPN, CDR2 SVGIG, per germline (reference sequence). Deletions cut 8 bases from V and 5 bases from J, with 6 bases between. This CDR3 reads CAASTEAFF. The CDR3 nucleotides read TGTGCCGCGTCTACTGAAGCTTTCTTT.

In its sample, this clonotype was seen many times. The chain joins TRBV2 to TRBJ1-5; 8 bases are a match to TRBD1. The CDR3 loop spans 13 amino acids. V shed 4 bases and J 6 bases; nucleotides not matched to a gene: 2. The germline V gene has CDR1 SNHLY and CDR2 FYNNEI. This CDR3 is CASSGDRFQPQHF. In nucleotides, the CDR3 is TGTGCCAGCAGTGGGGACAGGTTTCAGCCCCAGCATTTT.

This sequence joins TRBV19 and TRBJ1-1; D is undetermined. The V gene lost 9 bases and the J gene lost 2 bases, with 7 bases spanning the gap. CDR1 and CDR2 (germline): LNHDA, SQIVND (reference sequence). The CDR3 sequence is 11 residues long. The CDR3 is CARRANTEAFF. CDR3 sequence (DNA): TGTGCCAGGCGGGCTAACACTGAAGCTTTCTTT. Looking up the rest from reference TRBV19 and TRBJ1-1 gives the full variable domain: DGGITQSPKYLFRKEGQNVTLSCEQNLNHDAMYWYRQDPGQGLRLIYYSQIVNDFQKGDIAEGYSVSREKKESFPLTVTSAQKNPTAFYLCARRANTEAFFGQGTRLTVV.

J is TRBJ1-5 and V is TRBV6-4; a possible D gene is TRBD1 (6 bases). The CDR3 sequence is 14 residues long. CDR1 and CDR2 from the germline V gene are MRHNA and SNTAGT. The V gene lost 3 bases and the J gene lost 7 bases, with 13 bases spanning the gap. DNA for the CDR3: TGTGCCAGCAGTGAACAGGGAGGGAAACAGCCCCAGCATTTT. Translating it yields CASSEQGGKQPQHF.

V usage is TRBV6-5 and J usage is TRBJ1-1, with D unresolved. Germline values: CDR1 MNHEY, CDR2 SVGAGI. V was clipped by 4 bases and J by 11 bases, with 23 bases between them. The CDR3 has 15 amino acids. CDR3 region: CASSSSTAPVRFAFF. The CDR3 coding sequence is TGTGCCAGCAGTTCATCCACGGCGCCGGTACGGTTTGCTTTCTTT.

V usage is TRBV27 and J usage is TRBJ2-7; D not certain. V was clipped by 2 bases and J by 3 bases, with 17 bases between them. Germline V gene lookup returns CDR1 MNHEY and CDR2 SMNVEV (reference sequence). The CDR3 spans 16 residues. The CDR3 DNA reads TGTGCCAGCAGTTTACGAGCGTCGACGGTAGACTACGAGCAGTACTTC. The encoded protein is CASSLRASTVDYEQYF.

The V gene is TRBV27, the J gene TRBJ2-3; D remains unclear. The CDR3 contains 15 residues. V shed 2 bases and J shed 2 bases, with 11 bases lying between them. CDR1 is MNHEY and CDR2 is SMNVEV in the germline V gene (reference sequence). DNA for the CDR3: TGTGCCAGCAGTTTAGGTGACTCTTTCACAGATACGCAGTATTTT. Its protein product is CASSLGDSFTDTQYF.

This clonotype was counted between two and nine times. Possible read error: a much larger clone is one base away. It is likely a read error, because the conserved phenylalanine at the end of the CDR3 is missing. J is TRBJ2-5 and V is TRBV20-1, with TRBD2 matching over 15 bases. The CDR3 spans 17 residues. Germline CDR1 reads DFQATT; CDR2 reads SNEGSKA (reference sequence). V was pared by 6 bases and J by 5 bases, with 13 bases of the junction left unmatched. DNA of the CDR3: TGCAGTGCCCGAGGGACTAGCGGGAGGCTTGTGGGGGAGACCCAGTACCTC. Amino acids: CSARGTSGRLVGETQYL.

This clonotype appeared many times. V gene TRBV12-3 or TRBV12-4 combines with J gene TRBJ1-4; the match to TRBD1 covers 7 bases. V shed 5 bases, J shed 11 bases, and the junction held 8 bases outside the gene matches. The CDR3 has 13 amino acids. For the CDR3, the DNA is TGTGCCAGCAGTAACCAACAGGGGTACAAACTGTTTTTT. It specifies CASSNQQGYKLFF.

The V gene is TRBV12-5, the J gene TRBJ2-1, with 10 bases that match TRBD2. Germline V gene data show CDR1 as LGHNT and CDR2 as FRNRAP. This CDR3 has 15 residues. With 7 bases clipped from V and 2 bases from J, the junction kept 5 bases outside the gene matches. Written as DNA, the CDR3 is TGTGCTAGTGCCAGGAGCGGGAGGGCCTACAATGAGCAGTTCTTC. Residues: CASARSGRAYNEQFF.

This clonotype was recorded many times. The chain carries TRBV6-1 and TRBJ2-5; no definite D call. The germline V and J ends were trimmed by 6 bases and 4 bases, with 18 bases remaining between them. This CDR3 has 15 residues. CDR1 is MNHNS and CDR2 is SASEGT in the germline V gene. The CDR3 bases are TGTGCCAGCAGGTGGTCCCTTTTGGGTGGAGAGACCCAGTACTTC. Its translation: CASRWSLLGGETQYF.

This clonotype was detected ten times or more. This chain links TRBV28 with TRBJ2-1; D is ambiguous. Germline V gives CDR1 MDHEN, CDR2 SYDVKM. This CDR3 has 14 residues. Trimming removed 3 bases from V and 2 bases from J, with 8 bases in between. CDR3 DNA sequence: TGTGCCAGCAGTTTCCCCCAAACCTACAATGAGCAGTTCTTC. This gives the protein CASSFPQTYNEQFF.

This clonotype occurred many times. The chain employs TRBV6-2 or TRBV6-3 and TRBJ2-5, with D perhaps assigned TRBD1 or TRBD2 (5 bases each). CDR1 and CDR2 from the germline V gene are MNHEY and SVGEGT. There are 16 residues in the CDR3. The V end was cut by 5 bases, the J end by 5 bases, with 21 bases between. The CDR3 loop reads CASSPLTGTLAETQYF. CDR3 coding DNA: TGTGCCAGCAGTCCCCTAACCGGGACCCTGGCTGAGACCCAGTACTTC.

This clonotype was seen ten or more times. This chain uses TRBV11-2 with TRBJ2-7; the D is unclear. Trimming left V 1 base short and J 7 bases short, with 11 bases between. Germline CDR1 and CDR2: SGHAT and FQNNGV. This CDR3 contains 13 residues. In nucleotides, the CDR3 is TGTGCCAGCAGCTTAGGGGAATTGGGGGAGCAGTACTTC. Encoded protein: CASSLGELGEQYF.

As regards this clonotype: At one of its ends the junction is not consistent with the germline gene, which may arise from a read error. The V gene is TRBV9, the J gene TRBJ2-6; tentative D call: TRBD2 (6 bases). CDR1 and CDR2 (germline): SGDLS, YYNGEE. The CDR3 loop spans 14 amino acids. Here the CDR3 DNA reads TGTGTCAGCAGCATGGGACTTGAGGCCAACGTCCTGACTTTC. Amino acids: CVSSMGLEANVLTF.

This clonotype was seen repeatedly, ten times or more. The chain is built from TRBV25-1 and TRBJ2-3; TRBD2 agrees at 11 bases. CDR1 is MGHDK and CDR2 is SYGVNS in the germline V gene. V gave up 3 bases and J gave up 5 bases; unmatched junction bases: 4. This CDR3 is 15 amino acids long. The CDR3 sequence: CASSDPLAGGDTQYF. CDR3 nucleotides: TGTGCCAGCAGTGACCCGCTAGCGGGAGGAGATACGCAGTATTTT. Variable domain in full (rest from reference TRBV25-1 and TRBJ2-3): EADIYQTPRYLVIGTGKKITLECSQTMGHDKMYWYQQDPGMELHLIHYSYGVNSTEKGDLSSESTVSRIRTEHFPLTLESARPSHTSQYLCASSDPLAGGDTQYFGPGTRLTVL.

The sample holds many counts of this clonotype. The chain combines TRBV11-2 with TRBJ2-7; 12 bases align to TRBD2. The germline CDR1 and CDR2 sequences are SGHAT and FQNNGV. V lost 5 bases, J lost 4 bases, and 6 bases stayed unmatched. The CDR3 runs 15 residues. The DNA of the CDR3 is TGTGCCAGCAGCCCGACTAGCGGGAGAGTTTACGAGCAGTACTTC. The encoded protein is CASSPTSGRVYEQYF.

Many counts were recorded for this clonotype. The chain combines TRBV20-1 with TRBJ2-7; 9 bases agree with TRBD2. Germline values: CDR1 DFQATT, CDR2 SNEGSKA (reference sequence). This CDR3 comprises 14 residues. Trimming removed 0 bases from V and 7 bases from J; junction bases left unmatched: 7. The CDR3 DNA sequence: TGCAGTGCTAGAGATTTCAGCGGGAGGTTAGAGCAGTACTTC. This encodes CSARDFSGRLEQYF.

The J gene is TRBJ2-7, the V gene TRBV4-1; 8 bases match TRBD1. Germline CDR1 and CDR2: MGHRA and YSYEKL. The CDR3 spans 14 residues. V lost 4 bases to trimming and J lost 4 bases; unmatched junction nucleotides: 6. The CDR3 nucleotides are TGCGCCAGCAGCCGAAGGACAGGGTTATACGAGCAGTACTTC. It codes for CASSRRTGLYEQYF.

The chain joins TRBV6-1 to TRBJ2-3, with D unresolved. Trimming took 6 bases from V and 4 from J, leaving 8 bases between them. The germline V gene has CDR1 MNHNS and CDR2 SASEGT. The length of the CDR3 is 12 residues. The CDR3 here is CASRNSADTQYF. The CDR3 DNA follows: TGTGCCAGCAGGAACTCCGCAGATACGCAGTATTTT.